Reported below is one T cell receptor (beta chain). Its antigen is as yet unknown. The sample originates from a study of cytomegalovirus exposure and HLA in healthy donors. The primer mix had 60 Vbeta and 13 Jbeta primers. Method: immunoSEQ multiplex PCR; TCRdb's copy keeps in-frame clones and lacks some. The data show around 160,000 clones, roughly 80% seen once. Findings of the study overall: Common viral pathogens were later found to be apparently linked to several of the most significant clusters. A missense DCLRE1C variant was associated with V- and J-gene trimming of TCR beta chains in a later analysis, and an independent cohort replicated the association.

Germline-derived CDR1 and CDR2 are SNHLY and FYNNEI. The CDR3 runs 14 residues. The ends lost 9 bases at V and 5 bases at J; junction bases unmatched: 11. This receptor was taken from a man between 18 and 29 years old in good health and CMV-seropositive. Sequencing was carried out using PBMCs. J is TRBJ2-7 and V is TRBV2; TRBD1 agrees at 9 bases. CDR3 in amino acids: CARRGQGLGDEQYF. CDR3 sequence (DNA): TGTGCCAGGCGGGGACAGGGCCTTGGCGACGAGCAGTACTTC.